One and the same sample provided the 16 T cell receptor beta chains below, sequenced in a study of long-term antiretroviral therapy in people with HIV. Sequencing relied on immunoSEQ assay v3.0, run at survey level. Assay used: immunoSEQ multiplex PCR; TCRdb lists only in-frame clones, some missing. In the table there are about 10,000 clones, 75% to 85% of which are singletons. The material was unsorted PBMCs, obtained 0.7 years after starting antiretroviral therapy. The source of these receptors is a man between 40 and 49 years old with HIV.

J is TRBJ1-1 and V is TRBV4-3; D ambiguous. Germline V gene lookup returns CDR1 LGHNA and CDR2 YSLEER. This CDR3 has 15 residues. V was pared by 3 bases and J by 3 bases, with 14 bases between. CDR3 residues: CASSQSWNIYTEAFF. CDR3 nucleotides: TGCGCCAGCAGCCAGAGCTGGAACATTTACACTGAAGCTTTCTTT.

Here the CDR3 reads CASRPIGSRTYNEQFF. The CDR3 DNA is TGTGCCAGCAGGCCAATCGGGAGTCGAACCTACAATGAGCAGTTCTTC. The chain employs TRBV7-3 and TRBJ2-1; a possible D gene is TRBD2 (6 bases). The CDR3 contains 16 residues. Germline lookup yields CDR1 SGHTA and CDR2 FQGTGA. V was clipped by 6 bases and J by 2 bases, with 17 bases between them.

The gene calls are TRBV11-2 and TRBJ2-5; the D gene is possibly TRBD2 (6 bases). Germline V gene data show CDR1 as SGHAT and CDR2 as FQNNGV. The CDR3 loop spans 16 amino acids. Trimming removed 6 bases at V and 5 bases at J, with 22 bases between. For the CDR3, the DNA is TGTGCCAGCAGTAGGATGGGACTTTCCAAAGGGGAGACCCAGTACTTC. It yields the protein CASSRMGLSKGETQYF. The full variable domain, rest sourced from reference TRBV11-2 and TRBJ2-5, is EAGVAQSPRYKIIEKRQSVAFWCNPISGHATLYWYQQILGQGPKLLIQFQNNGVVDDSQLPKDRFSAERLKGVDSTLKIQPAKLEDSAVYLCASSRMGLSKGETQYFGPGTRLLVL.

The rearrangement links TRBV10-3 to TRBJ1-1, with TRBD1 matching 7 bases. From germline, CDR1 is ENHRY and CDR2 SYGVKD. V trimming: 6 bases; J trimming: 5 bases; junction bases outside the gene matches: 6. The CDR3 extends over 13 amino acids. As DNA, the CDR3 is TGTGCCATCAGGGGACAGCCAAGTACTGAAGCTTTCTTT. This translates into CAIRGQPSTEAFF.

The chain combines TRBV10-3 with TRBJ1-5; tentatively, D is TRBD1 (6 bases). This CDR3 comprises 15 residues. The germline gives CDR1 ENHRY, CDR2 SYGVKD. Trimming removed 0 bases at V and 3 bases at J, with 9 bases between. CDR3 protein: CAISESGGPNQPQHF. The DNA of the CDR3 is TGTGCCATCAGTGAGTCAGGGGGGCCCAATCAGCCCCAGCATTTT.

This chain connects TRBV28 to TRBJ2-7; TRBD2 matches 10 bases. V was pared by 5 bases and J by 6 bases, with 4 bases of the junction left unmatched. CDR1 and CDR2 from the germline V gene are MDHEN and SYDVKM. The CDR3 sequence is 13 residues long. The DNA for the CDR3 is TGTGCCAGCAGTAGCGGGAGGGTGGGCGAGCAGTACTTC. Encoded protein: CASSSGRVGEQYF.

V and J are TRBV29-1 and TRBJ2-7; D is unresolved. V lost 5 bases to trimming and J lost 4 bases, with 18 bases between them. This CDR3 spans 14 amino acids. CDR1 SQVTM and CDR2 ANQGSEA come from the germline V gene. The CDR3 bases are TGCAGCGTTACATGGACGGGCGAGCTGTACGAGCAGTACTTC. Translated: CSVTWTGELYEQYF.

The rearrangement links TRBV29-1 to TRBJ2-7; possibly TRBD1 for D (5 bases). V gave up 2 bases and J gave up 3 bases, with 11 bases separating them. Germline values: CDR1 SQVTM, CDR2 ANQGSEA. The CDR3 totals 13 residues. CDR3 sequence reads: CSVETGRIYEQYF. CDR3 bases: TGCAGCGTTGAAACAGGACGGATCTACGAGCAGTACTTC.

This clone has only a few counts. The chain joins TRBV27 to TRBJ2-1; 8 bases agree with TRBD2. The CDR3 consists of 15 residues. Losses at the gene ends were 4 bases for V and 4 bases for J; bases not matched to a gene: 6. Germline V gives CDR1 MNHEY, CDR2 SMNVEV (reference sequence). DNA of the CDR3: TGTGCCAGCAGTTACCCCCGCGGGAGGTACAATGAGCAGTTCTTC. Amino acids: CASSYPRGRYNEQFF.

The chain recombines TRBV5-1 with TRBJ2-7; a possible D gene is TRBD2 (5 bases). V lost 4 bases to trimming and J lost 3 bases, with 20 bases between them. The V gene's germline CDR1 is SGHRS and CDR2 YFSETQ. This CDR3 spans 16 amino acids. The CDR3 reads CASSKMEAAAYYEQYF. The CDR3 DNA follows: TGCGCCAGCAGCAAGATGGAGGCAGCGGCGTACTACGAGCAGTACTTC.

The gene calls are TRBV18 and TRBJ2-1; D ambiguous. V lost 1 base to trimming and J lost 9 bases, with 10 bases between them. The germline gives CDR1 KGHSH, CDR2 LQKENI. The CDR3 totals 13 residues. In nucleotides, the CDR3 is TGTGCCAGCTCACCACTCCACTCCGTTGAGCAGTTCTTC. This translates into CASSPLHSVEQFF.

The gene calls are TRBV5-1 and TRBJ1-5; perhaps TRBD1 as D (5 bases). This CDR3 has 18 residues. CDR1 is SGHRS, CDR2 YFSETQ, per germline. Between the trimmed V and J ends, which lost 0 bases and 3 bases, there was a span of 19 bases. The CDR3 DNA reads as TGCGCCAGCAGCTTGGCCGGGAAGGGGTCTGGAAACAATCAGCCCCAGCATTTT. This codes for CASSLAGKGSGNNQPQHF.

CDR3 sequence (DNA): TGTGCCAGCCTGACCCCCGGGACAGGGGTCCACGAGCAGTACTTC. Protein: CASLTPGTGVHEQYF. The rearrangement links TRBV6-1 to TRBJ2-7, with 10 bases lining up with TRBD1. The V and J ends lost 8 bases and 5 bases, in that order; junction bases with no gene match: 12. The length of the CDR3 is 15 residues. Per germline, CDR1 MNHNS and CDR2 SASEGT.

V is TRBV5-1 and J is TRBJ2-3; D ambiguous. The length of the CDR3 is 14 residues. Germline assignment: CDR1 SGHRS and CDR2 YFSETQ. V dropped 7 bases and J dropped 2 bases, with 14 bases sitting between them. CDR3 protein: CASGRSSPTDTQYF. CDR3 nucleotides: TGCGCCAGCGGGCGGTCTTCGCCCACAGATACGCAGTATTTT.

This clone has only a few counts. The rearrangement joins TRBV11-2 to TRBJ1-2; D unclear. The germline CDR1 and CDR2 sequences are SGHAT and FQNNGV. Trimming removed 1 base from V and 4 bases from J, with 13 bases in between. The CDR3 covers 15 residues. CDR3 in DNA: TGTGCCAGCAGCTTAGGTGTAGGGATCGGCTATGGCTACACCTTC. Translating it yields CASSLGVGIGYGYTF.

This chain uses TRBV5-5 with TRBJ1-3, with TRBD1 as a possible D gene (6 bases). Germline V lookup: CDR1 SGHKS, CDR2 YYEKEE (reference sequence). The V end lost 4 bases, the J end lost 3 bases, and 14 bases lay between the germline ends. The CDR3 runs to 15 residues. The CDR3 DNA sequence: TGTGCCAGCAGCGCGGACAGTCTTTTTGGAAACACCATATATTTT. Protein product: CASSADSLFGNTIYF. Drawing the rest from reference TRBV5-5 and TRBJ1-3, the complete variable domain is DAGVTQSPTHLIKTRGQQVTLRCSPISGHKSVSWYQQVLGQGPQFIFQYYEKEERGRGNFPDRFSARQFPNYSSELNVNALLLGDSALYLCASSADSLFGNTIYFGEGSWLTVV.